This T cell receptor (beta chain) derives from a study of shared clonotypes between healthy human individuals. Study at large: The donor group consisted of two women and three men, aged 18 to 49. Study-level findings and limits: Against clonotypes common to all four donors, non-shared ones had lower generation probabilities. Naive subsets generally exceeded memory subsets in estimated richness. The naive CD4 repertoires of several donors were compared, and around 4.9% of clonotypes were shared.

About this clone: Its antigen is unidentified.

Clones were sequenced by immunoSEQ multiplex PCR, and TCRdb holds only the in-frame ones, with some missing. The data contain approximately 1,000,000 clones, approximately 78% of them seen just once; the ten biggest clones take up about 0.52%. The V gene end was trimmed by 6 bases and the J gene end by 1 base; junction bases not matched to a gene: 7. Germline V lookup: CDR1 SNHLY, CDR2 FYNNEI. The CDR3 runs to 16 residues. This rearrangement joins TRBV2 to TRBJ1-3, with TRBD1 identical over 9 bases. The receptor was derived from a young man in good health. Some clones in this sample may be carry-over from other donors' samples. Sequencing was done on a sample of memory CD4+ T cells from PBMCs. Stated subset: CD45RA-negative fraction. The CDR3 DNA reads as TGTGCCAGCAGCGGGACAGGGAAGGGATCTGGAAACACCATATATTTT. It encodes CASSGTGKGSGNTIYF.